Listed below are T cell receptor beta chains from one sample, sequenced in a study of cytotoxic CD8 clonotypes in ibrutinib-treated CLL. Data came from immunoSEQ multiplex PCR; TCRdb stores just in-frame clones and leaves some out. This table holds roughly 220,000 clones, 60% to 80% found once. Sequenced material: PBMCs, taken after 12 months of ibrutinib treatment. The receptors here all came from a human donor with chronic lymphocytic leukemia. Both conserved end residues are part of each CDR3. D genes are given only for firm matches. Clone size, where shown, is once, few, many, or a class for clones that have expanded.

J: TRBJ1-2; V: TRBV15; D: .; size: .; DNA: TGTGCCACCAGCAGAGATAACGGGGCTGACGGCTACACCTTC; CDR3: CATSRDNGADGYTF
J: TRBJ1-5; V: TRBV7-9; D: .; size: .; DNA: TGTGCCAGCAGCTTAGGGCAGGGTGGCCAGCCCCAGCATTTT; CDR3: CASSLGQGGQPQHF
J: TRBJ2-3; V: TRBV30; D: .; size: .; DNA: TGTGCCTGGAGCCCAAGCAGAGTTACGCAGTATTTT; CDR3: CAWSPSRVTQYF
J: TRBJ1-2; V: TRBV7-9; D: .; size: few; DNA: TGTGCCAGCAGCTTATTCTCTGGCTACACCTTC; CDR3: CASSLFSGYTF
J: TRBJ1-4; V: TRBV27; D: .; size: .; DNA: TGTGCCAGCAGTTTAACGGCGGGGGCGAGGTTCGAAGAAAAACTGTTTTTT; CDR3: CASSLTAGARFEEKLFF
J: TRBJ2-3; V: TRBV11-2; D: .; size: .; DNA: TGTGCCAGCAGCTGGCCGCCGGGAGATACGCAGTATTTT; CDR3: CASSWPPGDTQYF
J: TRBJ2-3; V: TRBV5-1; D: .; size: .; DNA: TGCGCCAGCAGCAAAATCACAGATACGCAGTATTTT; CDR3: CASSKITDTQYF
J: TRBJ2-7; V: TRBV9; D: TRBD1; size: .; DNA: TGTGCCAGCAGCCTCCGGACAGGGGGCGGCGAGCAGTACTTC; CDR3: CASSLRTGGGEQYF
J: TRBJ2-2; V: TRBV7-2; D: .; size: .; DNA: TGTGCCAGCAGCCCGACAGATACCGGGGAGCTGTTTTTT; CDR3: CASSPTDTGELFF
J: TRBJ2-7; V: TRBV6-4; D: TRBD2; size: .; DNA: TGTGCCAGCAGTAGGGCGGGGGTCTACGAGCAGTACTTC; CDR3: CASSRAGVYEQYF
J: TRBJ2-7; V: TRBV5-1; D: TRBD1; size: .; DNA: TGCGCCAGCAGCTTGAGTGGACAGGGTTACGAGCAGTACTTC; CDR3: CASSLSGQGYEQYF
J: TRBJ2-7; V: TRBV27; D: TRBD1; size: once; DNA: TGTGCCAGCGCCGGGGACAGGGGTTCCGGCGAGCAGTACTTC; CDR3: CASAGDRGSGEQYF
J: TRBJ2-5; V: TRBV30; D: TRBD2; size: .; DNA: TGTGCCTGGAGTCTTACTAGCGGCACAACAAAGACCCAGTACTTC; CDR3: CAWSLTSGTTKTQYF
J: TRBJ1-6; V: TRBV30; D: .; size: .; DNA: TGTGCCTGGAGTGTGAGGGGCGGATCCTATAATTCACCCCTCCACTTT; CDR3: CAWSVRGGSYNSPLHF
J: TRBJ2-7; V: TRBV27; D: .; size: .; DNA: TGTGCCAGCAGTTTTTCCTTAGTCTACGAGCAGTACTTC; CDR3: CASSFSLVYEQYF
J: TRBJ1-6; V: TRBV11-2; D: .; size: .; DNA: TGTGCCAGCAGCTCGCAAAACAGGAATTCACCCCTCCACTTT; CDR3: CASSSQNRNSPLHF
J: TRBJ1-4; V: TRBV4-3; D: .; size: few; DNA: TGCGCCAGCAGCCAATCAATGAGCGGGATTGAAAAACTGTTTTTT; CDR3: CASSQSMSGIEKLFF
J: TRBJ1-1; V: TRBV11-2; D: TRBD1; size: .; DNA: TGTGCCAGCAGCTTAGGGGGGACAGGAAACACTGAAGCTTTCTTT; CDR3: CASSLGGTGNTEAFF
J: TRBJ2-7; V: TRBV6-6; D: .; size: many; DNA: TGTGCCAGCAGTTACTCCCCAGGGAACTACGAGCAGTACTTC; CDR3: CASSYSPGNYEQYF
J: TRBJ2-2; V: TRBV30; D: .; size: .; DNA: TGTGCCTGGAGCCCGGGGACTTTCAATACCGGGGAGCTGTTTTTT; CDR3: CAWSPGTFNTGELFF
J: TRBJ2-2; V: TRBV4-2; D: .; size: .; DNA: TGTGCCAGTGGGGCAGCCGATTTAAACACCGGGGAGCTGTTTTTT; CDR3: CASGAADLNTGELFF
J: TRBJ1-1; V: TRBV10-2; D: TRBD1; size: .; DNA: TGCGCCAGCAGTATCACAGGGGGCACTGAAGCTTTCTTT; CDR3: CASSITGGTEAFF
J: TRBJ2-3; V: TRBV5-1; D: .; size: .; DNA: TGCGCCAGCAAACAGGGAGGTTACACAGATACGCAGTATTTT; CDR3: CASKQGGYTDTQYF
J: TRBJ2-2; V: TRBV7-7; D: TRBD1; size: .; DNA: TGTGCCAGCAGCCCGGCAGGGGGAACCGGGGAGCTGTTTTTT; CDR3: CASSPAGGTGELFF
J: TRBJ2-7; V: TRBV20-1; D: TRBD1; size: many; DNA: TGCAGTGCAGGGGGCGCCTACGAGCAGTACTTC; CDR3: CSAGGAYEQYF
J: TRBJ2-6; V: TRBV7-9; D: TRBD2; size: few; DNA: TGTGCCAGCAGCCCTCCGGGACTAGCGACTGGGGCCAACGTCCTGACTTTC; CDR3: CASSPPGLATGANVLTF
J: TRBJ2-1; V: TRBV6-6; D: TRBD2; size: .; DNA: TGTGCCAGCAGTAACCCAGAAACTAGCGGGTCCAATGAGCAGTTCTTC; CDR3: CASSNPETSGSNEQFF
J: TRBJ2-1; V: TRBV4-2; D: TRBD1; size: many; DNA: TGTGCCAGCAGCCCGTTTCCGGGACAGGGGTCCTACAATGAGCAGTTCTTC; CDR3: CASSPFPGQGSYNEQFF
J: TRBJ1-2; V: TRBV5-1; D: .; size: .; DNA: TGCGCCAGCAGCTTGGTAGGCAGAGATAACTATGGCTACACCTTC; CDR3: CASSLVGRDNYGYTF
J: TRBJ2-7; V: TRBV28; D: TRBD1; size: few; DNA: TGTGCCAGCAGAAGACCGGGACAGGGACCGAACTTC; CDR3: CASRRPGQGPNF
J: TRBJ1-1; V: TRBV30; D: .; size: .; DNA: TGTGCCTGGAGCCTAGACAGGTCCGCTGAAGCTTTCTTT; CDR3: CAWSLDRSAEAFF